Ten or more counts support the clone carrying this T cell receptor (beta chain). The antigen remains undetermined. This entry is derived from a study of early T cells in non-severe SARS-CoV-2 infection. Whole-study context: The input, bulk RNA from unsorted whole blood, was sequenced, and chains were unpaired. Findings of the study overall: VDJdb-based annotation leaned toward anti-spike CD8 responses and missed private and CD4 specificities.

Unique molecular identifiers tagged individual cDNA molecules. MiXCR was run by TCRdb on the 5' RACE reads, yielding one entry per CDR3 protein. The sample has tens of thousands of distinct CDR3 sequences; approximately 6% are singletons. There are 14 residues in the CDR3. The V gene's germline CDR1 is SGHTS and CDR2 YDEGEE. V was clipped by 3 bases and J by 0 bases, with 7 bases between them. Sequenced sample: whole blood. The clonotype was recovered from an adult who was a healthcare worker with PCR-confirmed SARS-CoV-2 infection or an uninfected control (not recorded which). This sequence joins TRBV5-8 and TRBJ1-5; no reliable D call. In DNA form, the CDR3 reads TGTGCCAGCAGCTCGGACGTTAGCAATCAGCCCCAGCATTTT. Its protein is CASSSDVSNQPQHF.